The present TCR beta chain was sequenced within a study of lymphopenia after photon versus proton radiotherapy. Findings of the study overall: Under photons, naive T cells and diversity fell while effector/memory populations rose.

To note about this clone: Its antigen remains unknown.

The protocol was immunoSEQ multiplex PCR, while the TCRdb copy is restricted to in-frame clones and leaves out a portion. The sample has 160,000 or so clones; about nine tenths are singletons. The TCR was taken from a man aged 50-59 years with gastric cancer. Source: peripheral blood, taken from a patient treated with photon-based radiotherapy.

As DNA, the CDR3 is TGCGCCAGCAGCCCTCACCGGGGAATTCAAGAGACCCAGTACTTC. Its protein product is CASSPHRGIQETQYF. The chain recombines TRBV4-1 with TRBJ2-5; possible D gene TRBD2, 5 bases. V dropped 4 bases and J dropped 2 bases, with 14 bases sitting between them. CDR1 is MGHRA, CDR2 YSYEKL, per germline. There are 15 residues in the CDR3.